The text below deals with one T cell receptor (beta chain). The read terminates 3 residues before the CDR3 end, so the remaining end is supplied by the germline J gene. The table came from immunoSEQ multiplex PCR; TCRdb's copy has only in-frame clones and leaves some out. The sample table sets out around 19,000 clones. The source of the sample is a study of T cells in women clearing cervical HPV infection. V gave up 5 bases and J gave up 0 bases, with 9 bases separating them. Germline CDR1 reads SGHRS; CDR2 reads YFSETQ. The CDR3 has 14 residues. The genes are TRBV5-1 and TRBJ2-1; D is unresolved. Sequencing was carried out using blood buffy coat. The origin of this receptor is a woman aged 18 to 75 with a cervical HPV16 infection that either progressed to CIN3+ or cleared (not recorded which). The CDR3 sequence is CASRSASSYNEQFF. Partial CDR3 DNA: TGCGCCAGCAGATCCGCGAGCTCCTACAATGAG.